A selection of T cell receptor beta chains follows, all from one sample in a study of cytomegalovirus exposure and HLA in healthy donors. The data were produced by immunoSEQ multiplex PCR, yet TCRdb's version contains in-frame clones alone and is incomplete. This table holds about 160,000 clones, around four fifths found once. Sample: PBMCs. All receptors come from a man under 40 in good health and CMV-seropositive. Both conserved end residues are part of each CDR3. The D gene is left open where the match is weak. Size is stated for part of the rows, as once, few or many counts, or as a class when the clone is expanded.

clone size	D gene	V gene	J gene	CDR3 protein	CDR3 DNA
.	TRBD1	TRBV2	TRBJ2-3	CASRTRTGAEDTQYF	TGTGCCAGCAGAACCAGGACAGGGGCGGAAGATACGCAGTATTTT
.	TRBD1	TRBV19	TRBJ1-1	CASSMSPAQGAHTEAFF	TGTGCCAGTAGTATGTCCCCTGCACAGGGGGCTCACACTGAAGCTTTCTTT
.	TRBD1	TRBV7-8	TRBJ2-5	CASSLGGQGGLQTQYF	TGTGCCAGCAGCTTAGGGGGACAGGGAGGATTACAGACCCAGTACTTC
.	TRBD1	TRBV30	TRBJ1-3	CAWRGGPTENTIYF	TGTGCCTGGAGAGGGGGCCCAACGGAAAACACCATATATTTT
.	.	TRBV19	TRBJ1-5	CASSTGETSNQPQHF	TGTGCCAGTAGTACGGGGGAAACTAGCAATCAGCCCCAGCATTTT
once	.	TRBV6-1	TRBJ1-4	CASSEQPSGVSAWNEKLFF	TGTGCCAGCAGTGAACAACCCTCAGGGGTCAGCGCGTGGAATGAAAAACTGTTTTTT
few	TRBD2	TRBV7-9	TRBJ2-7	CASSLGSGRAEQYF	TGTGCCAGCAGCTTAGGGTCGGGGAGGGCCGAGCAGTACTTC
.	TRBD1	TRBV27	TRBJ2-5	CASSSYRGLETQYF	TGTGCCAGCAGTTCATACAGGGGCCTGGAGACCCAGTACTTC
.	.	TRBV4-1	TRBJ2-5	CASSQTSGEETQYF	TGCGCCAGCAGCCAGACCAGCGGAGAAGAGACCCAGTACTTC
.	.	TRBV12-5	TRBJ2-7	CASGSIRNLSSYEQYF	TGTGCTAGTGGTTCTATCAGGAACCTAAGCTCCTACGAGCAGTACTTC
.	.	TRBV2	TRBJ1-2	CASPRTAGYTF	TGTGCCAGCCCGCGGACAGCTGGCTACACCTTC
.	TRBD1	TRBV7-2	TRBJ2-7	CASSFATGGIFYEQYF	TGTGCCAGCAGCTTTGCGACAGGGGGCATCTTTTACGAGCAGTACTTC
.	.	TRBV6-5	TRBJ1-4	CASSYSGTPDEKLFF	TGTGCCAGCAGCTACTCTGGGACACCGGATGAAAAACTGTTTTTT
.	.	TRBV5-1	TRBJ2-2	CASSHDSTGELFF	TGCGCCAGCAGCCATGACAGCACCGGGGAGCTGTTTTTT
.	.	TRBV29-1	TRBJ2-7	CSVGQAYEQYF	TGCAGCGTTGGACAGGCCTACGAGCAGTACTTC
.	TRBD1	TRBV30	TRBJ1-2	CAWSAGTGIRGYTF	TGTGCCTGGAGCGCCGGGACAGGGATCCGCGGCTACACCTTC
.	TRBD1	TRBV7-2	TRBJ1-3	CASSRDGTGGNTIYF	TGTGCCAGCAGTAGAGACGGGACAGGAGGAAACACCATATATTTT
.	TRBD1	TRBV11-1	TRBJ2-3	CASSPRLDRGWADTQYF	TGTGCCAGCAGCCCTCGACTTGACAGGGGATGGGCAGATACGCAGTATTTT
few	.	TRBV2	TRBJ2-7	CASSGASSSYEQYF	TGTGCCAGCAGTGGGGCTTCCAGCTCCTACGAGCAGTACTTC
few	TRBD1	TRBV11-2	TRBJ1-6	CASSSGQGLIGSKPLHF	TGTGCCAGCAGCTCCGGACAGGGCCTAATAGGGAGTAAACCCCTCCACTTT
many	.	TRBV29-1	TRBJ2-1	CSVSRGRNEQFF	TGCAGCGTTTCCCGAGGGCGGAATGAGCAGTTCTTC
.	TRBD1	TRBV6-5	TRBJ2-3	CASSLGQGEDTQYF	TGTGCCAGCAGCCTGGGACAGGGGGAAGATACGCAGTATTTT
.	TRBD2	TRBV11-2	TRBJ2-1	CASSSTSGGTLQFF	TGTGCCAGCAGCTCAACTAGCGGGGGTACCCTCCAGTTCTTC
.	.	TRBV4-3	TRBJ1-3	CASSQQGMAGNTIYF	TGCGCCAGCAGCCAACAGGGAATGGCTGGAAACACCATATATTTT
.	TRBD1	TRBV6-5	TRBJ2-4	CASSYNRGLAKNIQYF	TGTGCCAGCAGTTACAACAGGGGCCTAGCCAAAAACATTCAGTACTTC
.	TRBD2	TRBV13	TRBJ2-7	CASSPPSAGYEQYF	TGTGCCAGCAGCCCTCCGTCAGCGGGGTACGAGCAGTACTTC
.	.	TRBV27	TRBJ1-1	CASSAPGLSLNTEAFF	TGTGCCAGCAGCGCCCCCGGGTTGAGTCTTAACACTGAAGCTTTCTTT
.	TRBD2	TRBV19	TRBJ2-5	CASSIAGGGRVETQYF	TGTGCCAGTAGTATAGCAGGCGGGGGGCGGGTAGAGACCCAGTACTTC
.	TRBD1	TRBV7-2	TRBJ2-7	CASSGRTGDEQYF	TGTGCCAGCAGCGGACGGACAGGGGACGAGCAGTACTTC
.	TRBD1	TRBV6-6	TRBJ1-2	CASSYAGGDGYTF	TGTGCCAGCAGTTATGCAGGGGGAGATGGCTACACCTTC
.	.	TRBV5-8	TRBJ1-2	CASSTGFAYGYTF	TGTGCCAGCAGCACCGGGTTTGCCTATGGCTACACCTTC